A selection of T cell receptor beta chains follows, all from one sample in a study of regulatory T cells in long-lasting Graves disease. MiXCR, applied by TCRdb to the multiplex PCR reads, yields one record per CDR3 protein. The sample lists about half a million distinct CDR3 sequences, 12% occurring once. A further study also used this sample, focusing on T cells in Graves' hyperthyroidism and ophthalmopathy.

The sequencing used peripheral blood mononuclear cells (PBMCs), collected at new diagnosis, from a patient treated with antithyroid drugs. These receptors all stem from a woman younger than 45 with Graves disease. The CDR3 runs from the conserved cysteine through the conserved F or W. Fields, in order: V gene, J gene, CDR3 length, clone size, D gene, CDR3 DNA, CDR3 protein. The D gene is left open where the match is weak. Clone size is not always given. Where it is, it says once, few, many or a class for expanded clones.

TRBV11-2,TRBJ2-1,15,many,TRBD1,TGTGCCAGCAGCTGGGGACAGGGCTCGTACAATGAGCAGTTCTTC,CASSWGQGSYNEQFF
TRBV6-1,TRBJ2-2,14,-,TRBD1,TGTGCCAGCAAGGGACAGGGGTCCACCGGGGAGCTGTTTTTT,CASKGQGSTGELFF
TRBV15,TRBJ1-5,16,-,TRBD1,TGTGCCACCAGCAGAGTGGGGGGACAGATAAATCAGCCCCAGCATTTT,CATSRVGGQINQPQHF
TRBV14,TRBJ2-3,16,many,-,TGTGCCAGCAGCCAAGATAGTGGGGCTACCACAGATACGCAGTATTTT,CASSQDSGATTDTQYF
TRBV9,TRBJ2-7,14,many,-,TGTGCCAGCAGCGTAACAGGGTGGGCGTACGAGCAGTACTTC,CASSVTGWAYEQYF
TRBV12-3/TRBV12-4,TRBJ2-1,15,many,TRBD2,TGTGCCAGCAGTACGAGACTAGCGGGTTTCAATGAGCAGTTCTTC,CASSTRLAGFNEQFF
TRBV27,TRBJ2-1,16,many,-,TGTGCCAGCAGTCCCACCGCGGGTATCTCCTACAATGAGCAGTTCTTC,CASSPTAGISYNEQFF
TRBV28,TRBJ2-4,15,few,-,TGTGCCAGCAGTTTCCCGCTAGAGAATTCTAACATTCAGTACTTC,CASSFPLENSNIQYF
TRBV3-1,TRBJ2-7,15,many,TRBD1,TGTGCCAGCAGCCCGATTTCCGGGACAGGAGACGAGCAGTACTTC,CASSPISGTGDEQYF
TRBV24-1,TRBJ2-2,14,few,-,TGTGCCACCAGTGATGAGGCTTCGACCGGGGAGCTGTTTTTT,CATSDEASTGELFF
TRBV27,TRBJ2-7,15,many,-,TGTGCCAGCAGTTTATCGCTTAAAGGTTCCTACGAGCAGTACTTC,CASSLSLKGSYEQYF
TRBV7-3,TRBJ1-5,14,few,-,TGTGCCAGCAGCCCCTGGGAGTCCTATCAGCCCCAGCATTTT,CASSPWESYQPQHF
TRBV20-1,TRBJ2-2,14,many,-,TGCAGTGCCACTCTTACTAGGAACACCGGGGAGCTGTTTTTT,CSATLTRNTGELFF
TRBV30,TRBJ1-6,16,many,TRBD1,TGTGCCTGGAGTCACTCCCGGACAGGAACTAATTCACCCCTCCACTTT,CAWSHSRTGTNSPLHF
TRBV10-3,TRBJ2-1,15,-,-,TGTGCCATCAGTGAGTCGAGTCGACAGGAGGATGAGCAGTTCTTC,CAISESSRQEDEQFF
TRBV18,TRBJ1-1,14,many,-,TGTGCCAGCTCACCACCAGGAGCGGGCGCTGAAGCTTTCTTT,CASSPPGAGAEAFF
TRBV7-8,TRBJ1-2,13,many,TRBD1,TGTGCCAGCAGCCCCCGACAGGGCGGAGGCTACACCTTC,CASSPRQGGGYTF
TRBV28,TRBJ2-7,15,many,TRBD2,TGTGCCAGCAGTTTGGCGGGGGGACTCTCCTACGAGCAGTACTTC,CASSLAGGLSYEQYF
TRBV12-3/TRBV12-4,TRBJ1-3,15,many,-,TGTGCCAGCAGTTCAGCGGGGCGCTCTGGAAACACCATATATTTT,CASSSAGRSGNTIYF
TRBV19,TRBJ2-2,14,few,-,TGTGCCAGTAGGAATACAGGGGAGGCCGGGGAGCTGTTTTTT,CASRNTGEAGELFF
TRBV20-1,TRBJ2-1,17,-,TRBD2,TGCAGTGCTACCTCCGGGACTAGCGGCCTTACCTACAATGAGCAGTTCTTC,CSATSGTSGLTYNEQFF
TRBV28,TRBJ1-2,11,few,TRBD1,TGTGCCAGCAGGACAGGGGGCGGCTACACCTTC,CASRTGGGYTF
TRBV18,TRBJ2-1,16,many,-,TGTGCCAGCTCACCATCTTTTTTCAGACTAGTCAATGAGCAGTTCTTC,CASSPSFFRLVNEQFF
TRBV7-9,TRBJ2-7,13,many,TRBD1,TGTGCCAGCAGCTTGGGACAGGAGTACGAGCAGTACTTC,CASSLGQEYEQYF
TRBV19,TRBJ2-4,14,few,TRBD1,TGTGCCAGTAGTTCAGAGGACAGGAAAAACATTCAGTACTTC,CASSSEDRKNIQYF
TRBV6-2/TRBV6-3,TRBJ2-1,17,many,TRBD1,TGTGCCAGCAGTCACTGGGGGTGGGACAGGTTAGACAATGAGCAGTTCTTC,CASSHWGWDRLDNEQFF
TRBV5-1,TRBJ1-1,16,many,TRBD1,TGCGCCAGCAGCCGGCAGACAGGGAGACGGGACACTGAAGCTTTCTTT,CASSRQTGRRDTEAFF